This T cell receptor (beta chain) appears in the sequencing data of a study of T cells of healthy individuals. TCRdb used MiXCR to reprocess the 5' RACE reads, holding one entry per CDR3 protein. This table holds some 100,000 distinct CDR3 sequences, roughly 15% found once. The V segment lost 1 base and the J segment 8 bases; nucleotides outside the gene matches: 11. The CDR3 extends over 17 amino acids. Germline loops: CDR1 SEHNR, CDR2 FQNEAQ (reference sequence). The sequence was collected from a human donor in good health. This chain uses TRBV7-9 with TRBJ1-4, with 9 bases that match TRBD1. The CDR3 reads CASSLVLLWDRDEKLFF. The CDR3 nucleotides are TGTGCCAGCAGCTTAGTCTTATTATGGGACAGGGACGAAAAACTGTTTTTT.